This entry concerns a single TCR beta chain. V lost 5 bases, J lost 0 bases, and 17 bases lay in between. This CDR3 comprises 18 residues. Germline lookup yields CDR1 SGHTA and CDR2 FQGNSA. The record originates from a study of blood T cell repertoires in COVID-19. Study-level information: There were acute and convalescent COVID-19 samples, and they came from the United States, Italy and Spain.

In the original workflow: Nucleated cell counts were estimated from reference gene primer amplification. Data came from immunoSEQ multiplex PCR; TCRdb stores just in-frame clones and leaves some out. For V, J and clone size, that table is used; D and trimming come from the DNA. The data hold about 68,000 clones, with more than 85% observed a single time. The gene calls are TRBV7-2 and TRBJ2-6, with D perhaps TRBD1 (6 bases). This TCR was recovered from a man aged 35 to 55 with COVID-19, enrolled during active disease. The source material was peripheral blood. This CDR3 reads CASSPDLGQSSGANVLTF. Written as DNA, the CDR3 is TGTGCCAGCAGCCCAGACCTCGGACAGAGCTCTGGGGCCAACGTCCTGACTTTC. The full variable domain, rest sourced from reference TRBV7-2 and TRBJ2-6, is GAGVSQSPSNKVTEKGKDVELRCDPISGHTALYWYRQSLGQGLEFLIYFQGNSAPDKSGLPSDRFSAERTGGSVSTLTIQRTQQEDSAVYLCASSPDLGQSSGANVLTFGAGSRLTVL.